The present entry profiles one T cell receptor beta chain with its context. Its antigen is unknown. No base quality information exists; no much larger clone differs at one position. This record comes from a study of cytomegalovirus exposure and HLA in healthy donors (dated by TCRdb to between 2016 and 2019). As for the study more broadly: An earlier analysis of several hundred of the donors reported approximately 300 Gb of sequence data and 117 million unique TCR beta sequences from about 200 million T cells. In an earlier analysis of 500 to 650 of the donors, high-throughput TCR beta sequencing was used to judge whether each TCR beta V gene segment behaved as functional or pseudogenic. An early release that covered some 640 HLA-typed donors contained 250 to 350 gigabases of sequencing data and 70 million to 100 million unique TCR sequences. Genome-wide SNP genotypes for about 65% of the roughly 670 donors were used in a later genetic analysis, which treated that subset as a discovery cohort. High-throughput TCR immunosequencing, statistical association of individual TCRs with disease status, and machine learning were combined to predict cytomegalovirus infection status. About five DR-DQ haplotypes were treated as single units for association and clustering because of strong linkage in the cohort. Among some 400 genotyped donors of the cohort, an average of around 240,000 unique TCR beta nucleotide sequences were sequenced per donor, roughly a sixth of them non-productive. HLA typing covered class I and class II loci at four-digit resolution. To study patterns of TCR occurrence, a later analysis re-analyzed previously published TCR beta repertoires from 666 donors and added high-resolution HLA genotyping. Alongside the repertoire data, information on donor age, sex, ethnicity and CMV serostatus was compiled. In the later analysis, no new phenotypic data were used to find candidate immune exposures; instead, reliance was placed on TCR beta sequences and their occurrence across donors. Besides the first cohort of roughly 640 subjects, a separate validation cohort made up of 90 to 150 different subjects was used. Typing coverage varied by locus: 629-630 donors for A, B, C, DRB1 and DQB1; some 520 for DQA1; around 610 for DPA1; around 490 for DPB1. Of the roughly 400 genotyped donors, about 80% fell in the genetic ancestry cluster associated with self-reported Caucasian donors. The T cell repertoires of several hundred subjects were profiled by immunosequencing and related to cytomegalovirus serostatus. The study was designed to test whether signatures of past pathogen exposure could be identified by cataloging public T cell receptors. Every repertoire in the discovery cohort had been generated on one and the same sequencing platform. What the work shows at the level of the full study, not this receptor alone: Compared with equally common non-associated chains, HLA-associated TCR beta chains in a later analysis were more clonally expanded and had lower generation probabilities. Sequencing depth was assumed to be roughly uniform across donors in the presence/absence analyses, though that assumption may not hold. A cluster of highly shared sequence variants was judged likely to represent a technical artifact of the sequencing pipeline. The only immune exposure information available for the cohort was CMV serostatus. Specific HLA alleles were associated with around 18,000 TCR beta sequences at a false discovery rate of 0.05 in a later analysis. Most TCR sequences were seen in very few donors, while some public TCRs were found in many individuals. Several of the top co-occurrence clusters appeared to be linked to parvovirus B19, influenza, CMV and Epstein-Barr virus, according to a later analysis. The authors suggested that the approach could potentially be extended to other disease states and immunological phenotypes. A later genetic analysis associated a missense DCLRE1C variant with V-gene and J-gene trimming of TCR beta chains, and an independent cohort replicated the association. When HLA alleles, especially DR and DQ, strongly co-occurred, TCR associations were difficult to assign to individual alleles. Because the 87-base-pair reads could not distinguish some IMGT-functional V segments, including TRBV6-2 and TRBV6-3, those segments were excluded. In vitro tests confirmed that a few of the cytomegalovirus-associated TCR beta chains recognize cytomegalovirus antigens. According to a later analysis, TCR association rates differed among HLA loci, with DRB1 alleles showing the most associated TCRs and HLA-C alleles showing the fewest. The classifier was reported to diagnose cytomegalovirus status with high specificity and sensitivity in both the original and validation cohorts. Compared with the approximately 600-donor mean, donors in an Asian-associated ancestry cluster had fewer N-insertions in productive TCRs, according to a later genetic analysis. Because counts were too low, 15 or so rarely observed V segments, including chromosome 9 orphons, were excluded from the earlier analysis of 587 of the donors. The study gave a list of about 170 TCR beta chains associated with cytomegalovirus. In an earlier analysis of 450 to 750 of the donors, most TCR beta V segments appeared in productive rearrangements about 90% or about 30% of the time, broadly matching IMGT annotations. A further reported finding was that TCR beta sequences accurately predicted the HLA-A and HLA-B alleles for most subjects in the first cohort. HLA typing was unavailable for some donors at each locus, so association tests used only the typed subset. In this cohort, only TCR beta chains were sequenced, and detectable features were limited by the absence of alpha or paired-chain data. Linkage disequilibrium might explain the correlated functional status among segregating V segments, but an unknown experimental factor could not be ruled out. A later analysis found that most CMV-associated TCR beta chains appeared HLA-restricted, with HLA associations seemingly driven largely by CMV exposure.

Libraries were built with the immunoSEQ multiplex PCR assay. For the multiplex PCR, a mixture combining 60 forward primers for TCR Vbeta segments and 13 reverse primers for TCR Jbeta segments was used. The CDR3 region of rearranged TCR beta genes was amplified from genomic DNA by a multiplex PCR assay. The Illumina HiSeq System was used to sequence the amplified TCR beta libraries as 87-base-pair reads. The study's own analysis went as follows. Across the 640 or so repertoires, a later analysis counted 78 million or so unique TCR beta chains, 9 million to 14 million of which were shared by at least two donors. A nearest-neighbor algorithm error-corrected the raw reads and collapsed the reads into unique sequences, merging closely related sequences to remove PCR and sequencing errors. CDR3 sequences were aligned to IMGT reference sequences to assign V, D and J gene segments. For a sequence to be retained, at least a six-nucleotide match to both a V gene segment and a J gene segment was required. A rearrangement counted as productive if the CDR3 had no stop codons and remained in frame with V and J, and every other rearrangement counted as non-productive. Following IMGT convention, CDR3 was defined as the stretch from the second conserved V-encoded cysteine up to the conserved J-encoded phenylalanine. The earlier analysis of a few hundred of the donors excluded sequences that lacked an unambiguous match to a single V gene segment. In an earlier analysis of 587 of the donors, V segments were called functional above 56.7% productive rearrangements and were called segregating when the between-donor standard deviation exceeded 5%. A statistical classification framework was built to diagnose cytomegalovirus status from the catalog of TCR beta chain sequences. V and J gene assignment, in a later analysis, came from comparing TCR nucleotide sequences with IMGT/GENE-DB human TR gene sequences. The TCRdist pipeline was used in a later analysis to assign CDR3 sequences and most-parsimonious VDJ recombination scenarios. A later analysis defined each TCR beta chain by its CDR3 amino acid sequence plus V-gene family, and excluded reads lacking a unique V-gene family. A later analysis removed over 500 highly shared, low-generation-probability nucleotide sequences to deal with suspected cross-contamination and a sequencing artifact. In a later analysis, a clonal expansion index was calculated for each public chain from normalized within-repertoire ranks of inferred template counts. A later analysis computed generation probabilities with a VDJ recombination model fitted to out-of-frame rearrangements, and checked the results against IGoR. In a later analysis, TCR-TCR, TCR-HLA and TCR-CMV co-occurrence was scored with hypergeometric tests, and a repertoire-size bias correction was applied to TCR pairs. A later analysis estimated false discovery rates by permuting HLA or CMV assignments 20 times. In a later analysis, co-occurring TCRs were grouped using DBSCAN, with TCRdist sequence similarity added in when clustering inside HLA-allele-positive subsets. For co-occurrence clustering, repertoires with fewer than 30,000 or more than 120,000 public chains were excluded, along with several repertoires with anomalous nucleotide sharing. The table comes from immuneACCESS by way of TCRdb, which keeps in-frame sequences with V and J called. Part of the clones is missing from these tables; in studies checked, under half for an unresolved V gene and the rest for unknown reasons. V, J and clone size reflect that table, while D and trimming were determined from the DNA. The sample table records around 200,000 clones; about 80% of these occur just once. The top ten clones comprise around 4.8% of the sample.

From cysteine to phenylalanine, the CDR3 is 14 amino acids long. Only CDR3 DNA is held: 42 bases, read in frame from base 1. Looking up the germline V gene yields CDR1 SGHTA and CDR2 FQGNSA. From V the trimming removes 2 bases and from J it removes 4 bases, while the gene matches leave 3 bases of the junction unaccounted for. The cohort was made up of several hundred healthy bone marrow donors. Cohort members were all nominally healthy when sampled, although unrecorded immune exposures were likely present. The donor was CMV seropositive and was included in the group of around 300 seropositive cohort members. Every donor gave a peripheral blood sample, and the peripheral blood mononuclear cells from that sample were used for TCR beta sequencing. The Qiagen DNeasy Blood Extraction Kit was used to extract genomic DNA from the blood cell samples.

The clonotype was recovered from a woman aged 30 to 39 in good health and CMV-seropositive. The receptor chain draws on TRBV7-2 and TRBJ2-7; TRBD1 fits 9 bases in the junction. The material sequenced was PBMCs. The nucleotides are TGTGCCAGCAGCTTATTGGGACAGGGTTACGAGCAGTACTTC. Translated, this is CASSLLGQGYEQYF.